The 21 T cell receptor beta chains below come from one sample, sequenced in a study of T-cell reconstitution after alpha-beta-depleted transplantation in children. The TCRbeta library was prepared with unique molecular identifiers. TCRdb reanalysed the PCR reads using MiXCR and keeps one entry per CDR3 protein. This sample yields 250,000 to 300,000 distinct CDR3 sequences, of which around 10% are seen a single time; less than 9% belongs to the top ten. This specimen was PBMCs, taken before TCRalphabeta/CD19-depleted stem cell transplant. Source of these receptors: a boy in the first two years of life with acute myeloid leukemia, due to receive a stem cell transplant.

This clonotype was seen repeatedly, ten times or more. The genes are TRBV24-1 and TRBJ2-1; D is uncertain. The germline V gene has CDR1 KGHDR and CDR2 SFDVKD. The germline V and J ends were trimmed by 9 bases and 7 bases, with 3 bases remaining between them. The CDR3 consists of 9 residues. The CDR3 sequence: CATSNEQFF. DNA of the CDR3: TGTGCCACCTCTAATGAGCAGTTCTTC.

This clonotype has a handful of counts. Here the CDR3 reads CASSSPGQANTGELFF. As DNA, the CDR3 is TGCGCCAGCAGCTCGCCGGGACAGGCGAACACCGGGGAGCTGTTTTTT. The chain uses TRBV5-1 and TRBJ2-2, with TRBD1 matching over 8 bases. CDR3 size: 16 residues. V lost 3 bases to trimming and J lost 0 bases; unmatched junction nucleotides: 4. Germline CDR1 reads SGHRS; CDR2 reads YFSETQ.

This clonotype was detected ten times or more. This chain links TRBV6-1 with TRBJ1-1; the match to TRBD1 covers 8 bases. The CDR3 contains 16 residues. Germline trimming cut 5 bases from V and 0 bases from J; bases unmatched to any gene: 8. The germline CDR1 and CDR2 sequences are MNHNS and SASEGT. The CDR3 DNA follows: TGTGCCAGCAGTAAGAGGACAGGGAGCATGAACACTGAAGCTTTCTTT. This gives the protein CASSKRTGSMNTEAFF.

The chain uses TRBV15 and TRBJ2-5; TRBD1 matches at 7 bases. Trimming took 5 bases from V and 2 from J; bases not matched to a gene: 5. In germline, CDR1 is LNHNV, CDR2 YYDKDF (reference sequence). The CDR3 has 14 residues. This CDR3 reads CATSHGTVQETQYF. CDR3 DNA sequence: TGTGCCACCAGCCACGGGACAGTACAAGAGACCCAGTACTTC. The full variable domain, with the rest looked up from reference TRBV15 and TRBJ2-5, is DAMVIQNPRYQVTQFGKPVTLSCSQTLNHNVMYWYQQKSSQAPKLLFHYYDKDFNNEADTPDNFQSRRPNTSFCFLDIRSPGLGDTAMYLCATSHGTVQETQYFGPGTRLLVL.

On this clonotype itself: This may stem from a read error, because a much larger clone lies one nucleotide away. This rearrangement joins TRBV7-2 to TRBJ2-3; D ambiguous. The CDR3 is 14 amino acids. Trimming shortened V by 4 bases and J by 7 bases, and 15 bases separated the two germline ends. Germline V gene lookup returns CDR1 SGHTA and CDR2 FQGNSA. The CDR3 DNA sequence: TGTGCCAGCAGCTCCCCACGGGCAACATATACGCAGTATTTT. It yields the protein CASSSPRATYTQYF.

The J gene is TRBJ2-7, the V gene TRBV4-3, with D possibly being TRBD1 or TRBD2 (7 bases each). The length of the CDR3 is 18 residues. V gave up 0 bases and J gave up 0 bases, with 18 bases separating them. In germline, CDR1 is LGHNA, CDR2 YSLEER. CDR3 loop: CASSQEGGGTVISYEQYF. In DNA, the CDR3 is TGCGCCAGCAGCCAAGAAGGGGGGGGGACAGTGATCTCCTACGAGCAGTACTTC.

This clonotype was detected many times. The rearrangement joins TRBV20-1 to TRBJ2-7, with D uncertain. The CDR3 has 12 amino acids. Germline V gene data show CDR1 as DFQATT and CDR2 as SNEGSKA (reference sequence). The V gene lost 3 bases and the J gene lost 0 bases, with 6 bases spanning the gap. The chain's CDR3 is CSASRNSYEQYF. The CDR3 DNA is TGCAGTGCTAGTCGCAACTCCTACGAGCAGTACTTC.

There are many counts of this clonotype. The chain has TRBV4-1 and TRBJ2-3; D is unclear. Trimming shortened V by 3 bases and J by 1 base, and 8 bases separated the two germline ends. CDR3 size: 14 residues. Germline assignment: CDR1 MGHRA and CDR2 YSYEKL. The CDR3 spells CASSHWVGTDTQYF. Written as DNA, the CDR3 is TGCGCCAGCAGCCACTGGGTCGGCACAGATACGCAGTATTTT.

This clonotype has just a few counts. The chain recombines TRBV7-3 with TRBJ2-5; TRBD1 matches 7 bases. CDR3 length: 15 residues. The germline CDR1 and CDR2 sequences are SGHTA and FQGTGA. V lost 0 bases to trimming and J lost 5 bases; unmatched junction nucleotides: 6. CDR3 coding DNA: TGTGCCAGCAGCTTAACGAGCGACAGGGCCGAGACCCAGTACTTC. It codes for CASSLTSDRAETQYF.

Points on this clonotype: At one end, the junction sequence differs from germline, possibly due to a read error. The chain couples TRBV9 to TRBJ2-5; D unclear. Germline CDR1 and CDR2: SGDLS and YYNGEE. The CDR3 spans 11 residues. The CDR3 nucleotides read TGTGCCAGCAGCATCGGAGAGACCGAGTACTTC. Protein sequence: CASSIGETEYF.

This clonotype was seen only a few times. The chain is built from TRBV28 and TRBJ1-5, with 10 bases lining up with TRBD1. The CDR3 loop spans 15 amino acids. With V trimmed by 6 bases and J by 6 bases, 8 bases remained unmatched. Germline assignment: CDR1 MDHEN and CDR2 SYDVKM. CDR3 in amino acids: CASSPDRGLGQPQHF. The CDR3 DNA follows: TGTGCCAGCAGCCCCGACAGGGGGCTAGGTCAGCCCCAGCATTTT.

In this sample, this clonotype turned up many times. The rearrangement links TRBV18 to TRBJ1-3, with unresolved D. The CDR3 has 14 residues. The germline gives CDR1 KGHSH, CDR2 LQKENI. The V end lost 3 bases, the J end lost 1 base, and 7 bases lay between the germline ends. In nucleotides, the CDR3 is TGTGCCAGCTCACCTGACGGGTCTGGAAACACCATATATTTT. It codes for CASSPDGSGNTIYF.

The chain has TRBV2 and TRBJ2-2, with 9 bases identical to TRBD1. V shed 4 bases and J 3 bases; nucleotides not matched to a gene: 6. Per the germline V gene, CDR1 is SNHLY and CDR2 is FYNNEI. This CDR3 region has 16 residues. CDR3 nucleotide sequence: TGTGCCAGCAGTGGGGGGACAGGGTGGCACACCGGGGAGCTGTTTTTT. This translates into CASSGGTGWHTGELFF.

This clonotype has a count of ten or more. The chain employs TRBV12-3 or TRBV12-4 and TRBJ2-2; possibly TRBD2 for D (7 bases). V lost 9 bases, J lost 7 bases, and 12 bases lay in between. This CDR3 contains 12 residues. Here the CDR3 DNA reads TGTGCCAGGGGAGGGGGGGACGGGGAGCTGTTTTTT. Amino acid sequence: CARGGGDGELFF.

This clonotype was counted only a few times. The rearrangement links TRBV2 to TRBJ1-2; 7 nucleotides line up with TRBD1. The CDR3 spans 16 residues. Germline CDR1 and CDR2: SNHLY and FYNNEI. The trim removed 2 bases at V and 4 bases at J, leaving 10 bases unmatched. As DNA, the CDR3 is TGTGCCAGCAGTGAACCGTTGACAGGGCCTGGCTATGGCTACACCTTC. This translates into CASSEPLTGPGYGYTF.

This clonotype was detected ten times or more. The rearrangement uses TRBV20-1 and TRBJ1-2; TRBD1 matches 10 bases. The CDR3 is made up of 14 amino acids. CDR1 and CDR2 (germline): DFQATT, SNEGSKA (reference sequence). The CDR3 here is CLSPDRGPNYGYTF. In DNA, the CDR3 is TGCCTCTCCCCTGACAGGGGGCCTAACTATGGCTACACCTTC.

The table lists this clonotype with a few counts. J is TRBJ1-3 and V is TRBV29-1; no reliable D call. Germline-derived CDR1 and CDR2 are SQVTM and ANQGSEA. The CDR3 loop spans 14 amino acids. Trimming shortened V by 0 bases and J by 1 base, and 7 bases separated the two germline ends. The CDR3 sequence: CSVEEFPSGNTIYF. CDR3 bases: TGCAGCGTTGAAGAGTTCCCTTCTGGAAACACCATATATTTT.

Details on this clonotype: A much larger clone is a single base away; this may be a read error. This chain joins TRBV12-3 or TRBV12-4 and TRBJ1-1, with D unclear. The CDR3 sequence is 13 residues long. V lost 5 bases and J 2 bases, leaving 9 bases between the germline ends. For the CDR3, the DNA is TGTGCCAGCAGTGGCGGGCGCAACACTGAAGCTTTCTTT. This codes for CASSGGRNTEAFF.

The chain has TRBV12-5 and TRBJ2-7; D remains ambiguous. Germline V gives CDR1 LGHNT, CDR2 FRNRAP. Trimming took 0 bases from V and 3 from J, leaving 6 bases between them. CDR3 length equals 13 residues. CDR3 sequence (DNA): TGTGCTAGTGGTTTGGTCCCTAACTACGAGCAGTACTTC. Its translation is CASGLVPNYEQYF.

At least ten counts were recorded for this clonotype. This CDR3 reads CASPLLAGDEQYF. CDR3 DNA sequence: TGTGCCAGCCCCTTACTAGCGGGAGACGAGCAGTACTTC. V usage is TRBV28 and J usage is TRBJ2-7; the match to TRBD2 covers 11 bases. With 8 bases clipped from V and 5 bases from J, the junction kept 5 bases outside the gene matches. There are 13 residues in the CDR3. Germline lookup yields CDR1 MDHEN and CDR2 SYDVKM.

Only a few counts were recorded for this clonotype. The CDR3, as DNA: TGTGCCAGCAGCCCAACCGGGGACAGGGCGGCAGATACGCAGTATTTT. It is translated as CASSPTGDRAADTQYF. The rearrangement joins TRBV9 to TRBJ2-3, with 9 positions matching TRBD1. This CDR3 has 16 amino acids. Losses at the gene ends were 4 bases for V and 4 bases for J; bases not matched to a gene: 10. CDR1 and CDR2 (germline): SGDLS, YYNGEE.